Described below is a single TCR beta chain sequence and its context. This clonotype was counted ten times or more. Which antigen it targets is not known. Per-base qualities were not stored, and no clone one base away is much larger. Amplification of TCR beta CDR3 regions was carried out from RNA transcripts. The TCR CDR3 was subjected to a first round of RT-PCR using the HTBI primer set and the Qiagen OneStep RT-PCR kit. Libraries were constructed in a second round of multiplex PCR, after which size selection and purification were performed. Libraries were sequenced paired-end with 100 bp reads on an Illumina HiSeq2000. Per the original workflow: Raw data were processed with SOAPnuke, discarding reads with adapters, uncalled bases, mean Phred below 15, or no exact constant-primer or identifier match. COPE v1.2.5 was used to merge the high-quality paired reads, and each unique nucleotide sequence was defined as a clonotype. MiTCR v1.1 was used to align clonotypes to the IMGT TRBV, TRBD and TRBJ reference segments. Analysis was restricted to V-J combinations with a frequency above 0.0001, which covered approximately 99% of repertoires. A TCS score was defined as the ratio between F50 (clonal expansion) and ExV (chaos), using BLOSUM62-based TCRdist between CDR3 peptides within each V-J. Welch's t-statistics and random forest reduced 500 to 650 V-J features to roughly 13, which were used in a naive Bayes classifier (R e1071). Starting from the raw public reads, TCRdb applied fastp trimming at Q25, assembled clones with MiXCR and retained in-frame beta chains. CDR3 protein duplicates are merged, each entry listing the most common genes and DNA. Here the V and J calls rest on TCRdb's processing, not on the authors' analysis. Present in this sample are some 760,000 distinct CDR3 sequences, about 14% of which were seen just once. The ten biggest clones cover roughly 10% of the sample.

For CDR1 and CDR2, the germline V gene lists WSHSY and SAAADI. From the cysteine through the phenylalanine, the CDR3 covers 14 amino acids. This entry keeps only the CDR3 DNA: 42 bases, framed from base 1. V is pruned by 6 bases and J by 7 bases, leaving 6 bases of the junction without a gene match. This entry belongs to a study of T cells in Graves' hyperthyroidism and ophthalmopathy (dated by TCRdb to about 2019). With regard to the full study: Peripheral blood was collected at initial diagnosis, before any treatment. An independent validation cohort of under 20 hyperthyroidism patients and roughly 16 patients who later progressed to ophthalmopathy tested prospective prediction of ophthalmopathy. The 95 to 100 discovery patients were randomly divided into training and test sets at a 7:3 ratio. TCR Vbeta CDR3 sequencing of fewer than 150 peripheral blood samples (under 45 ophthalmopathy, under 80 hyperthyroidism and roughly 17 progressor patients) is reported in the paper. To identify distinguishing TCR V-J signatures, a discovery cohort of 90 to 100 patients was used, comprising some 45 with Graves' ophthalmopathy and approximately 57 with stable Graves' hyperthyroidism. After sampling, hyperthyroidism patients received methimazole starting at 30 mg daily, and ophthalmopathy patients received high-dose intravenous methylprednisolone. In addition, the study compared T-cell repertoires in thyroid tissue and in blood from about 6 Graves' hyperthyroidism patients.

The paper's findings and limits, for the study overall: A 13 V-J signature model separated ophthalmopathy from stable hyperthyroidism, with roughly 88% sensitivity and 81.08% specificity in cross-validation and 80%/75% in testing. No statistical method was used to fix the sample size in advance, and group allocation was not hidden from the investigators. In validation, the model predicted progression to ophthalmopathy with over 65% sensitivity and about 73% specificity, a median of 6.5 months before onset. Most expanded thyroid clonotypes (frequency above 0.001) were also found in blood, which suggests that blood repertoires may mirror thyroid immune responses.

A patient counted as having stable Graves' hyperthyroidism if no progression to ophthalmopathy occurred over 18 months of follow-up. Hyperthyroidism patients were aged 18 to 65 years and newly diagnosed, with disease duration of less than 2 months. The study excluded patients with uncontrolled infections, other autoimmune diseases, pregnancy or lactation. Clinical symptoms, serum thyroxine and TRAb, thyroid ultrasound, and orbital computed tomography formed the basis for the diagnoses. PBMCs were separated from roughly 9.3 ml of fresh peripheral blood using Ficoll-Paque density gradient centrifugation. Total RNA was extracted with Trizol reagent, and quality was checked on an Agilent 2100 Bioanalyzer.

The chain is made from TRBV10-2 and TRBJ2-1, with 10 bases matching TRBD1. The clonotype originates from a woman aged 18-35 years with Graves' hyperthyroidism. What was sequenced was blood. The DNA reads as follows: TGCGCCAGCAGCGAATGGGACAGGGGAAATGAGCAGTTCTTC. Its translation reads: CASSEWDRGNEQFF.